This entry features one TCR beta chain sequence. This sample stems from a study of control samples from healthy donors and cancer patients. Method: immunoSEQ multiplex PCR; TCRdb's copy keeps in-frame clones and lacks some. The table records about 130,000 clones, roughly 90% of them present only once. Trimming left V 5 bases short and J 0 bases short, with 6 bases between. The CDR3 is 12 amino acids. Germline values: CDR1 SGHRS, CDR2 YFSETQ. This clonotype originated in a man between 50 and 59 years old in good health. The sample comprised blood. The V call is TRBV5-1, the J call TRBJ2-7; no reliable D call. CDR3 nucleotides: TGCGCCAGCAGACTGGACTCCTACGAGCAGTACTTC. Protein sequence: CASRLDSYEQYF.